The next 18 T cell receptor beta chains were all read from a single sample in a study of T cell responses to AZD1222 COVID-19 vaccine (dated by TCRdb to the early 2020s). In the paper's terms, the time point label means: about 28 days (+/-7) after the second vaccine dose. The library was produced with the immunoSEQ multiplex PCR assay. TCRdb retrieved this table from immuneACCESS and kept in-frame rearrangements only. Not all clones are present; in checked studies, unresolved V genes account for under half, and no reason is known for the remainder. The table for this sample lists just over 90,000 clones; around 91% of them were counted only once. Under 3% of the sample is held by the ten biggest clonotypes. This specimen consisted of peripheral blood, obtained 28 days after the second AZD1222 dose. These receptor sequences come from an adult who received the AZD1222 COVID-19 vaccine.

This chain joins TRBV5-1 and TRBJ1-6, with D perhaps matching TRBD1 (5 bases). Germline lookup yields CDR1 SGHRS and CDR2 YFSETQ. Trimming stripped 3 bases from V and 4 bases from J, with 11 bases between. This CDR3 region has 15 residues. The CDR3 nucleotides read TGCGCCAGCAGCTGGGAGGGGAATTATAATTCACCCCTCCACTTT. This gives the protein CASSWEGNYNSPLHF.

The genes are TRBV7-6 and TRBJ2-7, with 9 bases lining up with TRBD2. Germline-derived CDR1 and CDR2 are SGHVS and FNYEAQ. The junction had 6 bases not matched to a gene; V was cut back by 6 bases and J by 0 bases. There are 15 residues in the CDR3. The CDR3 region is CASRWREGDSYEQYF. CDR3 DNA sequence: TGTGCCAGCAGGTGGCGGGAGGGCGACTCCTACGAGCAGTACTTC. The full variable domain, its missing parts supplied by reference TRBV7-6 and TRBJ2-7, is GAGVSQSPRYKVTKRGQDVALRCDPISGHVSLYWYRQALGQGPEFLTYFNYEAQQDKSGLPNDRFSAERPEGSISTLTIQRTEQRDSAMYRCASRWREGDSYEQYFGPGTRLTVT.

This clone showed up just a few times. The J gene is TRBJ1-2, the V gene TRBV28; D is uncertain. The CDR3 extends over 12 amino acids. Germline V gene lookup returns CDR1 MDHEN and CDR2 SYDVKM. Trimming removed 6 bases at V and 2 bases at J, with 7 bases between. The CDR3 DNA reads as TGTGCCAGCAGCCAAGGCAACTATGGCTACACCTTC. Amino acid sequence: CASSQGNYGYTF.

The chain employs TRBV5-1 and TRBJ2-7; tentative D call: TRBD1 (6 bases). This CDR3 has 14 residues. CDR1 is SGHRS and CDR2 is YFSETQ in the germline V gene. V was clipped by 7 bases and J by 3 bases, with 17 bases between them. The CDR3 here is CASSKGAGDYEQYF. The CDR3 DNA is TGCGCCAGCTCCAAAGGGGCAGGGGACTACGAGCAGTACTTC. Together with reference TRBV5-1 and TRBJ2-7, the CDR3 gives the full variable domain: KAGVTQTPRYLIKTRGQQVTLSCSPISGHRSVSWYQQTPGQGLQFLFEYFSETQRNKGNFPGRFSGRQFSNSRSEMNVSTLELGDSALYLCASSKGAGDYEQYFGPGTRLTVT.

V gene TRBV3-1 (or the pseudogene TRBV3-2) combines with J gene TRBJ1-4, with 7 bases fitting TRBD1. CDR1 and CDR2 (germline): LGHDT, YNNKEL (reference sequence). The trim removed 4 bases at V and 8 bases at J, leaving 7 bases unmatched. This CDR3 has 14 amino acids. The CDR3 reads CASSLRQGDEKLFF. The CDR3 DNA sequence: TGTGCCAGCAGCCTTCGACAGGGAGACGAAAAACTGTTTTTT.

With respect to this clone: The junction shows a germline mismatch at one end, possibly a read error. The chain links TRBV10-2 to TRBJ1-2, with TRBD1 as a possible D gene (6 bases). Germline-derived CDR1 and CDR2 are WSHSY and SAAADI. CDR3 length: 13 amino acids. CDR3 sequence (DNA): TGCGCCAGTAGTGAGGGGGCTAACTATGGCTACACCTTC. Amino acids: CASSEGANYGYTF.

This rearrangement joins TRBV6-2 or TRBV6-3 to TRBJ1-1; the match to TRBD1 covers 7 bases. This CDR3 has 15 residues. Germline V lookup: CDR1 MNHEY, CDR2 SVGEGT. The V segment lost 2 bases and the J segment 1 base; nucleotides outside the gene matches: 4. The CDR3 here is CASSYPWTGNTEAFF. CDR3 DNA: TGTGCCAGCAGTTACCCCTGGACAGGGAACACTGAAGCTTTCTTT.

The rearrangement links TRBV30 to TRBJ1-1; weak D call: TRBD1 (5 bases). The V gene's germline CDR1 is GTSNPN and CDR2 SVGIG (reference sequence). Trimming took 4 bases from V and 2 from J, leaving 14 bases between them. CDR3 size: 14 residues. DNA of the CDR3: TGTGCCTGGACCTTTAGGACACCTAACACTGAAGCTTTCTTT. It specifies CAWTFRTPNTEAFF.

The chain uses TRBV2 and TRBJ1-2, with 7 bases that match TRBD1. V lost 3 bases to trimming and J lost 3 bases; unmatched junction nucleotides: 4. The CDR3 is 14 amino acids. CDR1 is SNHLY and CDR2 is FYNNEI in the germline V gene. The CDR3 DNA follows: TGTGCCAGCAGTGATACGACAGGGCACTATGGCTACACCTTC. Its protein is CASSDTTGHYGYTF.

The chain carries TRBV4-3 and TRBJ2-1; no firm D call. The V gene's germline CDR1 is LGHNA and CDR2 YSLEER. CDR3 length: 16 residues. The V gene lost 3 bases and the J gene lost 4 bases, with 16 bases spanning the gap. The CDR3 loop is CASSQSSGRKYNEQFF. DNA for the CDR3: TGCGCCAGCAGCCAGTCGTCAGGACGGAAATACAATGAGCAGTTCTTC.

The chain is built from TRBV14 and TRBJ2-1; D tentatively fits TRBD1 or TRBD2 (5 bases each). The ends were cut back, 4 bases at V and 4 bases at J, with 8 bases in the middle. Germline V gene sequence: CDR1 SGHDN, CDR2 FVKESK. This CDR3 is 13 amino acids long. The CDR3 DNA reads TGTGCCAGCAGCCCCTGGGGGTACAATGAGCAGTTCTTC. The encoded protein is CASSPWGYNEQFF.

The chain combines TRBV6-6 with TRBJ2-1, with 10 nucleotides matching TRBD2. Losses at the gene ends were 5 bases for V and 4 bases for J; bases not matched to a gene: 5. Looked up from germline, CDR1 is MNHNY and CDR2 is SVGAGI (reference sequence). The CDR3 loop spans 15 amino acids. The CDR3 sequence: CASSRTSGVYNEQFF. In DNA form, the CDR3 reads TGTGCCAGCAGTCGGACTAGCGGAGTATACAATGAGCAGTTCTTC.

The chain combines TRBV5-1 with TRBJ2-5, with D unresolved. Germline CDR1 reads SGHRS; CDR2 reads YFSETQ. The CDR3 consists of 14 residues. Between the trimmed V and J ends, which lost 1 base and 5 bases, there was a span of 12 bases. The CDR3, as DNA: TGCGCCAGCAGCTTGAGGATAGGTTCTGAGACCCAGTACTTC. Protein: CASSLRIGSETQYF.

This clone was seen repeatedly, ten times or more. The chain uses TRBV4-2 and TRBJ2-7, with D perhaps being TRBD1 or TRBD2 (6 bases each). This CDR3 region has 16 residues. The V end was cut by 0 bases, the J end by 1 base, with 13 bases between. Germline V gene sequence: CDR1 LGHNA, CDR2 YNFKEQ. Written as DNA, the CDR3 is TGTGCCAGCAGCCAAGACGGGGGCAGACCGTCCTACGAGCAGTACTTC. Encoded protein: CASSQDGGRPSYEQYF.

This CDR3 reads CASSDSDNTGELFF. The CDR3 DNA reads as TGTGCCAGCAGTGACTCGGACAACACCGGGGAGCTGTTTTTT. The rearrangement uses TRBV6-4 and TRBJ2-2; no clear D. The CDR3 is made up of 14 amino acids. Germline assignment: CDR1 MRHNA and CDR2 SNTAGT. Between the trimmed V and J ends, which lost 0 bases and 2 bases, there was a span of 4 bases.

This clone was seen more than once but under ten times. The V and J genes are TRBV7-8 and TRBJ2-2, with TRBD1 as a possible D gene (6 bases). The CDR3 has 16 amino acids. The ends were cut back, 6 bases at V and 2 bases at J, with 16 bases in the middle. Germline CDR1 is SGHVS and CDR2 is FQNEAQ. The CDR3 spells CASSLGAQGNTGELFF. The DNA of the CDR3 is TGTGCCAGCAGTTTGGGGGCCCAGGGAAACACCGGGGAGCTGTTTTTT.

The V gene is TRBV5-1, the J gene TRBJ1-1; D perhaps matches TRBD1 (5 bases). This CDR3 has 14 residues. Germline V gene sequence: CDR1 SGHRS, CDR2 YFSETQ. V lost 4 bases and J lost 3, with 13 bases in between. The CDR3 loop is CASSIGDADTEAFF. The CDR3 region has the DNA TGCGCCAGCAGCATAGGGGATGCGGACACTGAAGCTTTCTTT. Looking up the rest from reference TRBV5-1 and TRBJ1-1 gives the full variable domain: KAGVTQTPRYLIKTRGQQVTLSCSPISGHRSVSWYQQTPGQGLQFLFEYFSETQRNKGNFPGRFSGRQFSNSRSEMNVSTLELGDSALYLCASSIGDADTEAFFGQGTRLTVV.

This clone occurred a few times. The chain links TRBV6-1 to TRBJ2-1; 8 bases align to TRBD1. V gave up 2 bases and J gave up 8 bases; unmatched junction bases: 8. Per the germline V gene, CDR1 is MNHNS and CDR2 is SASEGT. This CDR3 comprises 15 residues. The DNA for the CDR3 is TGTGCCAGCAGTGAATCAACAGGGGGTGGCGATGAGCAGTTCTTC. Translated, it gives CASSESTGGGDEQFF.